This TCR beta chain comes out of a study of patients and donors after allogeneic stem cell transplantation. From germline, CDR1 is MNHNS and CDR2 SASEGT. The CDR3 runs to 14 residues. V was shortened by 6 bases and J by 4 bases, with 15 bases between the two germline ends. TCRdb analysed the RT-PCR reads with MiXCR anew, one entry per CDR3 protein. The data show approximately 200,000 distinct CDR3 sequences, with less than 50% seen just once and approximately 10% held by the top ten. V usage is TRBV6-1 and J usage is TRBJ1-2; possible D gene TRBD1, 6 bases. The specimen was blood, either unsorted or a sorted T cell fraction (not recorded which). This TCR derives from a human donor who was either an allogeneic HSCT recipient or a stem cell or donor lymphocyte infusion donor (not recorded which). It is not recorded whose cells these are; they may come from a transplant donor. CDR3 protein: CASSPTGPGYGYTF. CDR3 sequence (DNA): TGTGCCAGCAGCCCAACAGGGCCCGGCTATGGCTACACCTTC.